A selection of T cell receptor beta chains follows, all from one sample in a study of T-cell memory formation after mild COVID-19. One entry per CDR3 protein results from TCRdb running MiXCR on the 5' RACE reads. The sample lists 350,000 to 500,000 distinct CDR3 sequences; roughly 18% were seen once. Sequencing used PBMCs or a T cell subset sorted from them (not recorded which). These receptors were collected from a man aged 18 to 30 who had mild COVID-19 (a few samples of this study predate the infection). Cell type and time point are not known. CDR3s include the opening cysteine and the closing phenylalanine or tryptophan. D genes are given only for firm matches. Not all rows give a size; the values are once, few, many and, for expanded clones, a class.

D,length,size,J,V,CDR3,DNA
TRBD1,13,.,TRBJ2-5,TRBV12-3/TRBV12-4,CASSLRDRETQYF,TGTGCCAGCAGTCTCCGGGACAGGGAGACCCAGTACTTC
.,12,.,TRBJ2-7,TRBV6-2/TRBV6-3,CASSRREEEQYF,TGTGCCAGCAGTAGAAGGGAGGAGGAGCAGTACTTC
.,11,.,TRBJ1-1,TRBV29-1,CSVQQGTEAFF,TGCAGCGTTCAACAGGGCACTGAAGCTTTCTTT
TRBD1,13,.,TRBJ1-2,TRBV6-5,CASGNYRGGGYTF,TGTGCCAGCGGGAACTACAGGGGAGGTGGCTACACCTTC
.,14,.,TRBJ2-3,TRBV6-4,CASSDRGWADTQYF,TGTGCCAGCAGTGACAGGGGCTGGGCAGATACGCAGTATTTT
.,13,few,TRBJ2-3,TRBV20-1,CSGFRGATDTQYF,TGCAGTGGATTTCGAGGGGCCACAGATACGCAGTATTTT
TRBD1,13,few,TRBJ1-1,TRBV6-6,CASSYQGQATAFF,TGTGCCAGCAGTTACCAAGGACAGGCGACCGCTTTCTTT
TRBD2,16,.,TRBJ2-2,TRBV7-3,CASSLRAGGNTGELFF,TGTGCCAGCAGCCTCCGGGCGGGGGGGAACACCGGGGAGCTGTTTTTT
.,14,.,TRBJ2-2,TRBV5-1,CASSLVTNSGELFF,TGCGCCAGCAGCTTGGTCACCAATAGCGGGGAGCTGTTTTTT
TRBD1,17,once,TRBJ1-6,TRBV27,CASTRQGDSGGNSPLHF,TGTGCCTCGACGCGACAGGGAGATTCTGGGGGTAATTCACCCCTCCACTTT
TRBD1,18,.,TRBJ1-5,TRBV6-2/TRBV6-3,CASTNWPGTGAHNQPQHF,TGTGCCAGCACCAACTGGCCCGGGACAGGGGCCCATAATCAGCCCCAGCATTTT
.,14,few,TRBJ2-1,TRBV7-2,CASSFLRVSDEQFF,TGTGCCAGCAGCTTTCTTAGGGTTTCGGATGAGCAGTTCTTC
.,15,.,TRBJ2-3,TRBV15,CATSRDGGGTDTQYF,TGTGCCACCAGCAGAGATGGCGGGGGCACAGATACGCAGTATTTT
.,13,few,TRBJ2-1,TRBV20-1,CSASRAIVNEQFF,TGCAGTGCCTCCCGGGCGATAGTCAATGAGCAGTTCTTC
TRBD1,15,.,TRBJ2-1,TRBV27,CASKRQGATYNEQFF,TGTGCCAGCAAGAGACAGGGGGCGACATACAATGAGCAGTTCTTC
.,14,.,TRBJ2-5,TRBV5-1,CASSREESEETQYF,TGCGCCAGCAGCCGCGAGGAGTCAGAAGAGACCCAGTACTTC
TRBD1,14,few,TRBJ1-5,TRBV7-2,CASSWDRANQPQHF,TGTGCCAGCAGCTGGGACAGAGCCAATCAGCCCCAGCATTTT
TRBD2,13,few,TRBJ2-3,TRBV12-3/TRBV12-4,CASTGTSTDTQYF,TGTGCCAGCACCGGGACTAGTACAGATACGCAGTATTTT
.,14,.,TRBJ1-1,TRBV4-1,CASSQDWTTNEAFF,TGCGCCAGCAGCCAAGATTGGACAACGAATGAAGCTTTCTTT
.,15,.,TRBJ1-2,TRBV7-2,CASSLYAGKNYGYTF,TGTGCCAGCAGCCTCTATGCAGGGAAAAACTATGGCTACACCTTC
.,15,once,TRBJ1-1,TRBV7-9,CASSPSIGGFAEAFF,TGTGCCAGCAGCCCCAGTATAGGAGGGTTCGCTGAAGCTTTCTTT
.,16,.,TRBJ2-3,TRBV7-9,CASSSRQGPSTDTQYF,TGTGCCAGCAGCTCCAGACAAGGACCTAGCACAGATACGCAGTATTTT
.,21,few,TRBJ2-6,TRBV3-2,CASSHVLDRDRDISGANVLTF,TGTGCCAGCAGCCATGTTTTAGACCGGGACAGGGATATCTCTGGGGCCAACGTCCTGACTTTC
TRBD1,14,.,TRBJ1-1,TRBV4-1,CASSRSDRDPGAFF,TGCGCCAGCAGCCGATCGGACAGGGACCCTGGGGCTTTCTTT
.,14,.,TRBJ2-5,TRBV5-1,CDSSLGAGFETQYF,TGCGACAGCAGCTTGGGCGCGGGGTTCGAGACCCAGTACTTC
.,15,few,TRBJ2-2,TRBV12-3/TRBV12-4,CASSLFKSNTGELFF,TGTGCCAGCAGTTTATTCAAATCGAACACCGGGGAGCTGTTTTTT
.,17,few,TRBJ1-6,TRBV4-2,CASSPTGGYSYNSPLHF,TGTGCCAGCAGCCCCACCGGGGGTTACTCCTATAATTCACCCCTCCACTTT
TRBD1,17,.,TRBJ1-1,TRBV5-6,CASSLKDRGLVDTEAFF,TGTGCCAGCAGCTTAAAGGACAGGGGGCTGGTCGACACTGAAGCTTTCTTT
.,11,few,TRBJ1-1,TRBV12-3/TRBV12-4,CASSGGTEAFF,TGTGCCAGCAGTGGGGGCACTGAAGCTTTCTTT
.,13,.,TRBJ2-7,TRBV20-1,CSARTGPSYEQYF,TGCAGTGCCCGCACAGGCCCTTCCTACGAGCAGTACTTC
TRBD1,16,few,TRBJ2-3,TRBV7-8,CASSSRQGPGTDTQYF,TGTGCCAGCAGCTCCAGACAGGGGCCGGGCACAGATACGCAGTATTTT
.,16,.,TRBJ1-1,TRBV6-5,CASSYLPGGGGTEAFF,TGTGCCAGCAGTTACTTGCCGGGAGGGGGAGGAACTGAAGCTTTCTTT
.,16,.,TRBJ2-1,TRBV5-6,CASSLSAFHSYNEQFF,TGTGCCAGCAGCTTGTCTGCATTTCACTCCTACAATGAGCAGTTCTTC
TRBD2,17,few,TRBJ2-5,TRBV4-1,CASSQDRGGQMQETQYF,TGCGCCAGCAGCCAAGACCGGGGGGGCCAGATGCAAGAGACCCAGTACTTC
.,13,.,TRBJ2-5,TRBV15,CATSRDVRETQYF,TGTGCCACCAGCAGAGATGTCAGGGAGACCCAGTACTTC
.,15,.,TRBJ2-3,TRBV15,CATSRVRGLTDTQYF,TGTGCCACCAGCAGAGTCCGGGGCCTCACAGATACGCAGTATTTT
TRBD2,16,few,TRBJ2-1,TRBV19,CASSMGGGPHYNEQFF,TGTGCCAGTAGCATGGGCGGGGGGCCTCATTACAATGAGCAGTTCTTC
TRBD2,14,many,TRBJ2-5,TRBV5-6,CASSRGTSGETQYF,TGTGCCAGCAGCCGCGGGACTAGCGGGGAGACCCAGTACTTC
.,14,.,TRBJ2-3,TRBV5-1,CASSLYRVSDTQYF,TGCGCCAGCAGCTTGTACCGGGTCTCAGATACGCAGTATTTT
TRBD1,12,few,TRBJ1-1,TRBV7-2,CASSLPTGSLIF,TGTGCCAGCAGCTTACCGACAGGGTCTCTGATCTTT